This is a list of T cell receptor beta chains from one sample in a study of shared clonotypes between healthy human individuals. Method: immunoSEQ multiplex PCR; TCRdb's copy keeps in-frame clones and lacks some. The sample includes millions of clones, roughly 94% seen only once; the top ten take under 0.15%. The material sequenced was naive CD4+ T cells sorted from blood. The receptor source for this set is a man between 18 and 29 years old in good health. Each CDR3 is given with its conserved first and last residue. A D gene is named only where the DNA matches it firmly. The size of a clone is reported for some rows only, either as once, few or many, or as a class for expanded clones.

size	D	J	V	DNA	CDR3
.	TRBD2	TRBJ2-2	TRBV4-1	TGCGCCAGCAGCGGGCGGGGGAGTAACACCGGGGAGCTGTTTTTT	CASSGRGSNTGELFF
.	TRBD2	TRBJ2-4	TRBV19	TGTGCCAGTAGTCCGGGAGGTACACTAGCCAAAAACATTCAGTACTTC	CASSPGGTLAKNIQYF
.	TRBD1	TRBJ2-2	TRBV27	TGTGCCAGCAGTTTACAGATCAGGACAGGGCCCGGCACCGGGGAGCTGTTTTTT	CASSLQIRTGPGTGELFF
.	TRBD1	TRBJ2-7	TRBV29-1	TGCAGCGTTGAGGGGGACAGGGGGACCTACGAGCAGTACTTC	CSVEGDRGTYEQYF
.	TRBD1	TRBJ2-3	TRBV5-1	TGCGCCAGCAGCCCGGACAGGTATGGGCAGTATTTT	CASSPDRYGQYF
.	TRBD1	TRBJ1-3	TRBV7-8	TGTGCCAGCAGCCTCGGGACAGGGGGCGCCTCTGGAAACACCATATATTTT	CASSLGTGGASGNTIYF
.	TRBD1	TRBJ1-2	TRBV7-2	TGTGCCAGCAGCTCCGACGGACAGGGAAACTATGGCTACACCTTC	CASSSDGQGNYGYTF
.	TRBD1	TRBJ1-5	TRBV19	TGTGCCAGTAGTCACACAGGGGTGTCCAATCAGCCCCAGCATTTT	CASSHTGVSNQPQHF
.	.	TRBJ1-2	TRBV19	TGTGCCAGTAGTGTGGACAGCTCGTTTGGCTACACCTTC	CASSVDSSFGYTF
many	.	TRBJ1-2	TRBV5-1	TGCGCCAGCAGCTTGGGTACGGGGATTAACTATGGCTACACCTTC	CASSLGTGINYGYTF
once	.	TRBJ2-5	TRBV2	TGTGCCAGCAGTGGAGGGGGGGGAGTCGAGACCCAGTACTTC	CASSGGGGVETQYF
.	.	TRBJ2-7	TRBV27	TGTGCCAGCAGCCGATCGGGTGCCGAGCAGTACTTC	CASSRSGAEQYF
.	.	TRBJ2-2	TRBV7-9	TGTGCCAGCAGCTTATCCCCCTCCCGGAACACCGGGGAGCTGTTTTTT	CASSLSPSRNTGELFF
.	.	TRBJ1-5	TRBV21-1	TGTGCCAGCAGAAAACGTGGAGGGAAGGGGCCCGGCAATCAGCCCCAGCATTTT	CASRKRGGKGPGNQPQHF
.	TRBD1	TRBJ2-7	TRBV4-1	TGCGCCAGCAGCCAGTTTTCCGGACAGGGTTACGAGCAGTACTTC	CASSQFSGQGYEQYF
.	TRBD2	TRBJ2-1	TRBV9	TGTGCCAGCAGCGAACTAGCGGGATTTTACAATGAGCAGTTCTTC	CASSELAGFYNEQFF
.	.	TRBJ1-1	TRBV28	TGTGCCAGCGGAACTTTCACTGAAGCTTTCTTT	CASGTFTEAFF
.	.	TRBJ2-3	TRBV28	TGTGCCAGCAGTTTTGAGCGGTTGGGCGATACGCAGTATTTT	CASSFERLGDTQYF
.	.	TRBJ2-3	TRBV7-9	TGTGCCAGCAGCTTGTATGCAGATACGCAGTATTTT	CASSLYADTQYF
.	.	TRBJ1-4	TRBV18	TGTGCCAGCTCTTCTAACCGGTACCAGGGTAATGAAAAACTGTTTTTT	CASSSNRYQGNEKLFF
.	TRBD1	TRBJ2-5	TRBV5-1	TGCGCCAGCAGCCCCAGCGGGACAGGGTCGACCCAGTACTTC	CASSPSGTGSTQYF
.	TRBD1	TRBJ2-7	TRBV7-2	TGTGCCAGCAGCCGCGCAGGACAGGGTTTAGCCTACGAGCAGTACTTC	CASSRAGQGLAYEQYF
.	TRBD2	TRBJ2-1	TRBV10-1	TGCGCCAGCAGACAAGGACTAGGATCGAATGAGCAGTTCTTC	CASRQGLGSNEQFF
.	.	TRBJ1-5	TRBV5-1	TGCGCCAGCAGCTTGGAGGGAACTCAGCCCCAGCATTTT	CASSLEGTQPQHF
.	.	TRBJ1-1	TRBV2	TGTGCCAGCGGGGGTTTGGGGGCTGGAACTGAAGCTTTCTTT	CASGGLGAGTEAFF
.	.	TRBJ2-7	TRBV9	TGTGCCAGCAGCCCCGGGCCTTCCTACGAGCAGTACTTC	CASSPGPSYEQYF
.	TRBD1	TRBJ1-1	TRBV19	TGTGCCAGTAGTATGGGACAGGGGATCGTTAACACTGAAGCTTTCTTT	CASSMGQGIVNTEAFF
.	TRBD1	TRBJ1-6	TRBV5-1	TGCGCCAGCAGCATCTACGGACAGGGCGATAATTCACCCCTCCACTTT	CASSIYGQGDNSPLHF
once	TRBD1	TRBJ1-6	TRBV5-1	TGCGCCAGCAGCTTGGAAGGTGGGGTTGGGACAGGTGGCTCACCCCTCCACTTT	CASSLEGGVGTGGSPLHF
.	.	TRBJ2-3	TRBV7-9	TGTGCCAGCAGCTTAGCGTTACTAGCTATCAGCACAGATACGCAGTATTTT	CASSLALLAISTDTQYF
once	.	TRBJ1-1	TRBV5-1	TGCGCCAGCAGCTTGGTATCGGGGGTGAGGATTACTGAAGCTTTCTTT	CASSLVSGVRITEAFF
.	.	TRBJ1-2	TRBV30	TGTGCCTGGAGTGTCGACCCCCCGGGAGGCTACACCTTC	CAWSVDPPGGYTF
.	TRBD1	TRBJ1-1	TRBV5-1	TGCGCCAGCAGCTTGCCCCGGCAGGGGGGGACTGAAGCTTTCTTT	CASSLPRQGGTEAFF
.	.	TRBJ2-7	TRBV30	TGTGCCTGGAGTCTCGGGTCGTCCTACGAGCAGTACTTC	CAWSLGSSYEQYF
.	.	TRBJ1-1	TRBV29-1	TGCAGCGTTTCCCAGGTAATGAACACTGAAGCTTTCTTT	CSVSQVMNTEAFF
.	TRBD2	TRBJ2-2	TRBV4-1	TGCGCCAGCAGCCCCCCCTTGGCGGGGGGCACCGGGGAGCTGTTTTTT	CASSPPLAGGTGELFF
.	TRBD1	TRBJ1-3	TRBV5-1	TGCGCCAGCAGCTCCGGCCTACCAGGACAGGGTATCTTTTACTCTGGAAACACCATATATTTT	CASSSGLPGQGIFYSGNTIYF
.	.	TRBJ1-5	TRBV19	TGTGCCAGTAGTCCCCAGGGGTCGACTCAGCCCCAGCATTTT	CASSPQGSTQPQHF
once	.	TRBJ1-1	TRBV10-3	TGTGCCATCAGCCCTCCCGGCCTAAACACTGAAGCTTTCTTT	CAISPPGLNTEAFF
.	.	TRBJ1-2	TRBV6-5	TGTGCCAGCAGACCTTCAGGGGTGAATCACTATGGCTACACCTTC	CASRPSGVNHYGYTF
.	.	TRBJ2-7	TRBV4-1	TGCGCCAGCAGCCAAGATCGGGGGAAGAGCTCCTACGAGCAGTACTTC	CASSQDRGKSSYEQYF
.	TRBD2	TRBJ2-5	TRBV29-1	TGCAGCACTAGCGGGGGGGCAGAGACCCAGTACTTC	CSTSGGAETQYF
.	TRBD1	TRBJ2-5	TRBV7-2	TGTGCCAGCAGCTTGGGGGACAGGGTATTGCCCCAGTACTTC	CASSLGDRVLPQYF
once	.	TRBJ2-7	TRBV30	TGTGCCTGGAGTGAGAGTCCGGTCTACGAGCAGTACTTC	CAWSESPVYEQYF
.	TRBD2	TRBJ2-1	TRBV7-2	TGTGCCAGCAGCTTAGCTAGCGGGCTATACAATGAGCAGTTCTTC	CASSLASGLYNEQFF
.	.	TRBJ1-6	TRBV27	TGTGCCAGCAGTCCCCGGGGGGGTGTGGGGCGAATACCCCTCCACTTT	CASSPRGGVGRIPLHF
once	.	TRBJ2-1	TRBV9	TGTGCCAGCAGCGTAGGATGGGGGAGGAATGAGCAGTTCTTC	CASSVGWGRNEQFF
.	.	TRBJ2-1	TRBV4-1	TGCGCCAGCAGCCACCCCATGCAGGGAGGATCCTACAATGAGCAGTTCTTC	CASSHPMQGGSYNEQFF
.	TRBD1	TRBJ1-1	TRBV5-1	TGCGCCAGCTCCCGCGGGACGACAGGGGGCGGGCGAATGAACACTGAAGCTTTCTTT	CASSRGTTGGGRMNTEAFF
.	TRBD2	TRBJ2-1	TRBV10-2	TGCGCCAGCAGTGTAGGGACTAGCGGGAATTTCGGTGGTGAGCAGTTCTTC	CASSVGTSGNFGGEQFF
.	.	TRBJ2-4	TRBV11-2	TGTGCCAGCAGCTTACATGGTGGGGGCATCAGCATTCAGTACTTC	CASSLHGGGISIQYF